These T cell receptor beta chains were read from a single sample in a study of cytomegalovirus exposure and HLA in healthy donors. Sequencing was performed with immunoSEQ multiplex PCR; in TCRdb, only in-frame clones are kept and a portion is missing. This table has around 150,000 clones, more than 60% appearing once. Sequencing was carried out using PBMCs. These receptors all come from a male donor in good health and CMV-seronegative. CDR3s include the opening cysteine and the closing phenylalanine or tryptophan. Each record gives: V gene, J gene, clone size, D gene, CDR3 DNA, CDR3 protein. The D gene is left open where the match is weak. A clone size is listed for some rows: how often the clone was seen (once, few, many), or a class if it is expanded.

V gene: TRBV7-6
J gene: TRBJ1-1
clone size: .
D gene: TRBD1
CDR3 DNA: TGTGCCAGCAGCCCGAGACAGGGTTCGAACACTGAAGCTTTCTTT
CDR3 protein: CASSPRQGSNTEAFF

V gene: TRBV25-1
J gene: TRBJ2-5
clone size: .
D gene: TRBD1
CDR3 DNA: TGTGCCAGCAGTGTTTACCCGGGACAGGGAGAGGAGACCCAGTACTTC
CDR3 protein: CASSVYPGQGEETQYF

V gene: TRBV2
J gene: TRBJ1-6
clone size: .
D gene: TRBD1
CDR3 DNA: TGTGCCACCTTCCGGACAGGCGCCCATTCACCCCTCCACTTT
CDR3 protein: CATFRTGAHSPLHF

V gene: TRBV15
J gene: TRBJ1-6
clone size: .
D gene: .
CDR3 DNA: TGTGCCACCAGCAGAGGGGAGGGGTTACCCCTCCACTTT
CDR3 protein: CATSRGEGLPLHF

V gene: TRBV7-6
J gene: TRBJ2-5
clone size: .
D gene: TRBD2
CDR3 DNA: TGTGCCAGCAGCTCGGGAGGGGTGACGACCCAGTACTTC
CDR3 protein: CASSSGGVTTQYF

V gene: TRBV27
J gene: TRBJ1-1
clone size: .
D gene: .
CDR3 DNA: TGTGCCAGCTTCCCCTGGGGGGGACAGAACACTGAAGCTTTCTTT
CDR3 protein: CASFPWGGQNTEAFF

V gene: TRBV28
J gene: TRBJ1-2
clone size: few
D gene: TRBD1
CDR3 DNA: TGTGCCAGCAGTCCCGAGACAGGGATTAACTATGGCTACACCTTC
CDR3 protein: CASSPETGINYGYTF

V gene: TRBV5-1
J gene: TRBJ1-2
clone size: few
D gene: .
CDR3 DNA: TGCGCCAGCAGCTTGGTGCAGGGGCTAGTCCATGGCTACACCTTC
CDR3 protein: CASSLVQGLVHGYTF

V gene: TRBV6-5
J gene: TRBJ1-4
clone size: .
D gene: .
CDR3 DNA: TGTGCCAGCAGTTACTTCGGACTACCCAATGAAAAACTGTTTTTT
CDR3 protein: CASSYFGLPNEKLFF

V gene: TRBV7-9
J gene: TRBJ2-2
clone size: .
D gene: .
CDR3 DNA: TGTGCCAGCAGCTTAGCGCGACAAACCGGGGAGCTGTTTTTT
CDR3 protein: CASSLARQTGELFF

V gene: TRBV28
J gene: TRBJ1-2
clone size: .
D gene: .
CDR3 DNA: TGTGCCAGCAGTTTACGGGTATATGGCTACACCTTC
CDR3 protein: CASSLRVYGYTF

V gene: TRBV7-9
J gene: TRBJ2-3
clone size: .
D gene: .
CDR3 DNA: TGTGCCAGCAGCTTAGGGGCCCCATTAAGGTACACAGATACGCAGTATTTT
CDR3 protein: CASSLGAPLRYTDTQYF

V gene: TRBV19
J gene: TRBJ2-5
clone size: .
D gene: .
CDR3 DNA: TGTGCCAGTAGTACCTACGACAGTGCACAAGAGACCCAGTACTTC
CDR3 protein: CASSTYDSAQETQYF

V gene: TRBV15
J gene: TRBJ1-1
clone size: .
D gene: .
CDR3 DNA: TGTGCCACCAGCAGATTCAACAGTGAAGCTTTCTTT
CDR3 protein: CATSRFNSEAFF

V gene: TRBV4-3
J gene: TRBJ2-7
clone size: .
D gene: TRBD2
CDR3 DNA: TGCGCCAGCAGCCAGACTAGCGGGAACTTCTACGAGCAGTACTTC
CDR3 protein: CASSQTSGNFYEQYF

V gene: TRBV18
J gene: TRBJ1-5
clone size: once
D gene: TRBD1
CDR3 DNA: TGTGCCAGCTCACCAACAGGGGACACGCGGCAGCCCCAGCATTTT
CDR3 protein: CASSPTGDTRQPQHF

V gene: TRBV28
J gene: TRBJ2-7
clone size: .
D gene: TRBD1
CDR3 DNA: TGTGCCAGCAGTTCCACCGGGACAGGCTACGAGCAGTACTTC
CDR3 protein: CASSSTGTGYEQYF

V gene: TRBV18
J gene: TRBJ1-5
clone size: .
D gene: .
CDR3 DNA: TGTGCCAGCTCAGCGACAAGCAAACCTTCGTATAGCAATCAGCCCCAGCATTTT
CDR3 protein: CASSATSKPSYSNQPQHF

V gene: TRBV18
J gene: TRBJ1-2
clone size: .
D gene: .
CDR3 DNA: TGTGCCAGCTCACCACTGACACCCAACTATGGCTACACCTTC
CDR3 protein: CASSPLTPNYGYTF

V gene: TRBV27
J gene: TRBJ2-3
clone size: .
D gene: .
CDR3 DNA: TGTGCCAGCAGTTTGAGGGCCCTACGCACAGATACGCAGTATTTT
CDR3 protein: CASSLRALRTDTQYF

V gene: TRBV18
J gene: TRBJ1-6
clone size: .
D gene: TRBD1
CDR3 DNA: TGTGCCAGCTCACAGGGACAGCTCAATTCACCCCTCCACTTT
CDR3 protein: CASSQGQLNSPLHF

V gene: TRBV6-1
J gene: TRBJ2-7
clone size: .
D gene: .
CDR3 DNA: TGTGCCAGCACGAGTCCTACGACCTACGAGCAGTACTTC
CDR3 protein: CASTSPTTYEQYF

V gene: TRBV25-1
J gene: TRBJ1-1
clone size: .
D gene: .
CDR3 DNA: TGTGCCAGCAGCCTCACATTGGTCACTGAAGCTTTCTTT
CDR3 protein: CASSLTLVTEAFF

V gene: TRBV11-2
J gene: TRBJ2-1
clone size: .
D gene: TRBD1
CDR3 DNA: TGTGCCGGACAGGGCGAGTTTGAGCAGTTCTTC
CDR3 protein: CAGQGEFEQFF

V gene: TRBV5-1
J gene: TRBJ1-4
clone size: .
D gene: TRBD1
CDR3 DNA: TGCGCCAGCAGATCCCAACCGGGACAGGGGGATGAAAAACTGTTTTTT
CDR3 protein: CASRSQPGQGDEKLFF

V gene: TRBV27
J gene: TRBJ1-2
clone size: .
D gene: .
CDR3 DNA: TGTGCCAGCAGGAAGCAGGGGAGTTTGGATGGCTACACCTTC
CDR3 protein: CASRKQGSLDGYTF

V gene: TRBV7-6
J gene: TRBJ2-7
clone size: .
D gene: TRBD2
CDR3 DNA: TGTGCCAGCGGGCATGCCGGGACTACCCAATACGAGCAGTACTTC
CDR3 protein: CASGHAGTTQYEQYF

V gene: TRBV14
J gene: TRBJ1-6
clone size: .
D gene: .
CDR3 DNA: TGTGCCAGCAGCCCATTTTCCTATAATTCACCCCTCCACTTT
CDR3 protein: CASSPFSYNSPLHF

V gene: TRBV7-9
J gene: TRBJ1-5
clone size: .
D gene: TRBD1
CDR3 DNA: TGTGCCAGCAGCCTGACAGGGGGAGTTCAGCCCCAGCATTTT
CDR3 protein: CASSLTGGVQPQHF

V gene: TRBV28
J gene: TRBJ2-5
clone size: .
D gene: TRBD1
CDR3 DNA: TGTGCCACTTCAGGGGGCGGGGAGACCCAGTACTTC
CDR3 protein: CATSGGGETQYF

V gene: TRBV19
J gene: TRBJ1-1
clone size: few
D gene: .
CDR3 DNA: TGTGCCAGTAGTGGGGGCCTTAAACCGAACACTGAAGCTTTCTTT
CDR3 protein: CASSGGLKPNTEAFF

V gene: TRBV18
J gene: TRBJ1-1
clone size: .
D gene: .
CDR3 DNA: TGTGCCAGCTCACCCCCGACGACAGGACTCGCTTTCTTT
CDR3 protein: CASSPPTTGLAFF

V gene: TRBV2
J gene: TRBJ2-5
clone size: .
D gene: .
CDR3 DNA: TGTGCCAGCAGTGAAGCGATTCTTCGGCAGTACTTC
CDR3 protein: CASSEAILRQYF

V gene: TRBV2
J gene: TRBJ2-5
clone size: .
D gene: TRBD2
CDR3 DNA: TGTGCCCGAAAGGATCCTAGCGGGGGGGCGAAGACCCAGTACTTC
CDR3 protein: CARKDPSGGAKTQYF

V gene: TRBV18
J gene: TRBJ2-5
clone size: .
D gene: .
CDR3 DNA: TGTGCCAGCTCACCACGGTCCAGGGGCAATTCGCAAGAGACCCAGTACTTC
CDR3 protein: CASSPRSRGNSQETQYF

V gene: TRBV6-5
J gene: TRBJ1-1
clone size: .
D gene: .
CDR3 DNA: TGTGCCAGCAGTTACGCCAGGACGGGGACTGAAGCTTTCTTT
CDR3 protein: CASSYARTGTEAFF

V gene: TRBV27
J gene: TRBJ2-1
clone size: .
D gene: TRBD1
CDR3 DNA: TGTGCCAGCAACCCACAGGGGTTGTACAATGAGCAGTTCTTC
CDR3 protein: CASNPQGLYNEQFF

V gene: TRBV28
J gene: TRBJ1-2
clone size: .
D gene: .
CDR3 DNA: TGTGCCAGCAGCCCTGGCCTCAACTATGGCTACACCTTC
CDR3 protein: CASSPGLNYGYTF

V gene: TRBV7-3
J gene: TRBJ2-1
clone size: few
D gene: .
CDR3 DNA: TGTGCCAGCAGCAAACAGGGAGGGGCTGAGCAGTTCTTC
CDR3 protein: CASSKQGGAEQFF

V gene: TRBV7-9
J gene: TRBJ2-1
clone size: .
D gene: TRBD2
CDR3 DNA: TGTGCCAGCAGCTATCGGACTAGCGGGAGGGCCTCCTACAATGAGCAGTTCTTC
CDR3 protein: CASSYRTSGRASYNEQFF

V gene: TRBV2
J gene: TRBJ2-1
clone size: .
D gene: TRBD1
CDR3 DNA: TGTGCCAGCAGAGGACAGGGGGCTGATGAGCAGTTCTTC
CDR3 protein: CASRGQGADEQFF

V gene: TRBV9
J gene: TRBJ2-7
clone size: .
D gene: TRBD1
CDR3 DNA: TGTGCCAGCAGCGTTCAGCCGACAGGGCTATACGAGCAGTACTTC
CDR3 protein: CASSVQPTGLYEQYF

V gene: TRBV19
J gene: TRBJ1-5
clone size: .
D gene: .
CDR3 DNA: TGTGCCAGTAGTGCCCCGGGATATAGCAATCAGCCCCAGCATTTT
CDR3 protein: CASSAPGYSNQPQHF

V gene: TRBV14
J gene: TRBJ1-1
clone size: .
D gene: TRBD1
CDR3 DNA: TGTGCCAGCAGCTCACAGGGGAGGAACACTGAAGCTTTCTTT
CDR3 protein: CASSSQGRNTEAFF

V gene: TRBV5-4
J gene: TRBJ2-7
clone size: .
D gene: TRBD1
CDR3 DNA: TGTGCCAGCAGCTCAAAGACAGGGGAATCCCCCGAGCAGTACTTC
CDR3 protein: CASSSKTGESPEQYF

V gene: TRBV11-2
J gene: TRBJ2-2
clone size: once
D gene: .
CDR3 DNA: TGTGCCAGCAGCTTTATCTCCGGGGAGCTGTTTTTT
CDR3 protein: CASSFISGELFF

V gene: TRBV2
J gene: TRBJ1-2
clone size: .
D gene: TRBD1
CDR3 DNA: TGTGCCAGCAGTGACCCCAGCGGAGGGGGCGACTATGGCTACACCTTC
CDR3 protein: CASSDPSGGGDYGYTF

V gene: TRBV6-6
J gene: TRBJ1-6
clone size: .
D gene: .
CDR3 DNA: TGTGCCAGCAGCCCGAGAGGGAGGAATTCACCCCTCCACTTT
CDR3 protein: CASSPRGRNSPLHF